This T cell receptor (beta chain) was retrieved from a study of breast tumors, draining lymph nodes, adjacent tissues. This clonotype occurred many times. Samples came from axillary lymph nodes draining the breast cancer. MiXCR, run by TCRdb on the multiplex PCR reads, gives a single entry per CDR3 protein. Of about 180,000 distinct CDR3 sequences listed, around 33% are singletons. Trimming stripped 4 bases from V and 7 bases from J, with 13 bases between. This CDR3 region has 14 residues. Germline values: CDR1 LNHDA, CDR2 SQIVND (reference sequence). Sample: axillary lymph node tissue. This receptor was obtained from a female donor with breast cancer. Some clones in this sample may be carry-over from other donors' samples. J is TRBJ1-4 and V is TRBV19; D gene unclear. CDR3 bases: TGTGCCAGTAGTAGAGGCCACGGGAGTGAAAAACTGTTTTTT. Protein product: CASSRGHGSEKLFF.